This paragraph reports one T cell receptor beta chain. Under the authors' procedure: Reference gene primer amplification in the assay estimated nucleated cell counts. Method: immunoSEQ multiplex PCR; TCRdb's copy keeps in-frame clones and lacks some. V and J calls plus clone size are reproduced from that table; the DNA served to infer D and trimming. In the table there are a few hundred thousand clones, roughly 85% of which are singletons. The data derive from a study of blood T cell repertoires in COVID-19. The receptor was isolated from a woman between 25 and 40 years old with active or convalescent COVID-19. The specimen sequenced was peripheral blood.

CDR3 DNA sequence: TGTGCCAGCAGTTACTTCCAGGGGTTTGAAGCTTTCTTT. The encoded protein is CASSYFQGFEAFF. V gene TRBV12-3 or TRBV12-4 combines with J gene TRBJ1-1; D possibly corresponds to TRBD1 (6 bases). The CDR3 loop spans 13 amino acids. Trimming removed 4 bases at V and 7 bases at J, with 13 bases between.